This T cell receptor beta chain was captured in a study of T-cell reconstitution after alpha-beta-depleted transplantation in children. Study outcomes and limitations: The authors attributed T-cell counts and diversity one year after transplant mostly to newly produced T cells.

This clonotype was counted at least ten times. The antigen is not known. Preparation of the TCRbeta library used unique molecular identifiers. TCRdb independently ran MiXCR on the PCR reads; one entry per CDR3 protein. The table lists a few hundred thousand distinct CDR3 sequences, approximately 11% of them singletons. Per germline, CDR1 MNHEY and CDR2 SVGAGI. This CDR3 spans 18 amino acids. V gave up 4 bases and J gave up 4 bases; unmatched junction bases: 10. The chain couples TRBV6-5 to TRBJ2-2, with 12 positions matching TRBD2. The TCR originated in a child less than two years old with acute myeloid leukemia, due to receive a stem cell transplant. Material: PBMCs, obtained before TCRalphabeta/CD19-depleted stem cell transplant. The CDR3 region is CASSSPSGRALGTGELFF. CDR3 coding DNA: TGTGCCAGCAGTTCCCCTAGCGGGAGGGCTTTGGGCACCGGGGAGCTGTTTTTT.